Described below is a single TCR beta chain sequence and its context. Its antigen is currently unknown. The CDR3 covers 16 residues. V lost 4 bases and J lost 6; bases outside the gene matches: 8. Germline V CDR1 and CDR2: SGHKS, YYEKEE (reference sequence). This entry is derived from a study of blood T cells in healthy people across ages. Whole-study results and caveats: Unsorted PBMCs ruled out conclusive naive versus antigen-experienced comparison. Naive CD4+ cell counts and diversity both ran higher in long-lived than in aged donors.

No fewer than 6 million PBMCs went into each sample. Total RNA was extracted at no less than 6 micrograms per sample. Primed by a sample-barcoded 5' primer and a J-beta primer mix, a second PCR proceeded for about 7 to 11 cycles. Each CDR3 protein is one row after TCRdb ran MiXCR on the 5' RACE reads. The sample has 550,000 to 800,000 distinct CDR3 sequences, about 21% seen once. The chain links TRBV5-5 to TRBJ1-6; 9 bases map to TRBD1. This clonotype was obtained from a man between 65 and 79 years old in good health. The specimen was blood. The CDR3 region is CASSPMTGGSNSPLHF. The CDR3 DNA sequence: TGTGCCAGCAGCCCTATGACAGGGGGAAGTAATTCACCCCTCCACTTT.